This T cell receptor (beta chain) was sequenced in a study of identical twins. This clonotype was detected many times. The target antigen is unknown. Germline loops: CDR1 SQVTM, CDR2 ANQGSEA. The CDR3 has 12 amino acids. Trimming pared 6 bases from V and 10 bases from J, leaving 15 bases between. With template switching, a universal primer site was added, and the cDNA carried unique molecular identifiers. TCRdb re-derived calls from the 5' RACE reads in MiXCR, one entry per CDR3 protein. The profile shows roughly 710,000 distinct CDR3 sequences, approximately 6% of them singletons. Study findings and constraints: Beta out-of-frame twin sharing showed a weaker excess.

The rearrangement joins TRBV29-1 to TRBJ2-2, with a weak D call TRBD2 (5 bases). The specimen was naive T cells sorted from blood. This clonotype was obtained from a man aged 18 to 30 in good health. The CDR3 loop reads CSVFREPKELFF. For the CDR3, the DNA is TGCAGCGTCTTCCGGGAACCAAAGGAGCTGTTTTTT.